A selection of T cell receptor beta chains follows, all from one sample in a study of OX40 agonist ivuxolimab in advanced cancers. Repertoires were generated with immunoSEQ multiplex PCR, while TCRdb's copy carries only in-frame clones and drops some. Of about 72,000 clones listed, 88% were seen once; the top ten hold 1%. Sequenced material: CD4+ or CD8+ T cells sorted from blood, taken in a trial of the OX40 agonist ivuxolimab. The receptors stem from an adult with an advanced solid tumor such as melanoma, head and neck, liver or kidney cancer. CDR3s include the opening cysteine and the closing phenylalanine or tryptophan. Each record gives: J gene, V gene, D gene, clone size, CDR3 DNA, CDR3 protein. D genes are given only for firm matches. Expanded clones are given a class, and other clones once, few, many or no size at all.

>TRBJ2-5|TRBV7-9|-|once
TGTGCCAGCAGCTTACTCGAAGAGACCCAGTACTTC
CASSLLEETQYF
>TRBJ2-7|TRBV9|-|-
TGTGCCAGCAGCGTAGTAGGGGGTGACGAGCAGTACTTC
CASSVVGGDEQYF
>TRBJ1-5|TRBV5-8|TRBD1|-
TGTGCCAGCAGCCGAAGGGACAGCGGAGATCAGCCCCAGCATTTT
CASSRRDSGDQPQHF
>TRBJ1-2|TRBV4-2|TRBD1|-
TGTGCCAGCAGCCCTACCACAGGGGGTGGCTACACCTTC
CASSPTTGGGYTF
>TRBJ2-2|TRBV6-1|-|-
TGTGCCAGCAGTGAACAGGCGAGTACGAACACCGGGGAGCTGTTTTTT
CASSEQASTNTGELFF
>TRBJ1-1|TRBV15|TRBD1|-
TGTGCCACCAGCACCATTCGGACAGGGATTGAAGCTTTCTTT
CATSTIRTGIEAFF
>TRBJ2-1|TRBV7-9|TRBD2|-
TGTGCCAGCAGCAGACGACTAGCGTCTAGCTCCTACAATGAGCAGTTCTTC
CASSRRLASSSYNEQFF
>TRBJ2-7|TRBV6-1|TRBD1|-
TGTGCCAGCAGTGAAGGGACAGGAAACTCCTACGAGCAGTACTTC
CASSEGTGNSYEQYF
>TRBJ2-3|TRBV7-9|TRBD2|-
TGTGCCAGCAGCTCCGGACTAGCGGGGGTCACAGATACGCAGTATTTT
CASSSGLAGVTDTQYF
>TRBJ2-5|TRBV9|-|once
TGTGCCAGCAGCGAGCAAGAGACCCAGTACTTC
CASSEQETQYF
>TRBJ2-3|TRBV14|TRBD2|-
TGTGCCAGCAGCCAAGAGCTAGCGGGCAGCACAGATACGCAGTATTTT
CASSQELAGSTDTQYF
>TRBJ2-6|TRBV19|TRBD1|-
TGTGCCAGTAGTATGGGACAGGGATCAGGGGCCAACGTCCTGACTTTC
CASSMGQGSGANVLTF
>TRBJ1-2|TRBV11-2|-|-
TGTGCCAGCAGCTCCCGGGACGGTTCTAACTATGGCTACACCTTC
CASSSRDGSNYGYTF
>TRBJ2-7|TRBV5-6|TRBD2|-
TGTGCCAGCAGCCCCACTATCCTAGCGGGCCGCCCCACCTACGAGCAGTACTTC
CASSPTILAGRPTYEQYF
>TRBJ1-3|TRBV7-9|TRBD1|once
TGTGCCAGCAGGACCCCGGGACAGGGCGAGAGCACCATATATTTT
CASRTPGQGESTIYF
>TRBJ2-5|TRBV19|TRBD2|few
TGTGCCAGAGAGGGACTACTCCAAGAGACCCAGTACTTC
CAREGLLQETQYF
>TRBJ2-7|TRBV6-1|TRBD2|-
TGTGCCAGCACCCCGGGGGGGGGTACGACCTACGAGCAGTACTTC
CASTPGGGTTYEQYF
>TRBJ2-1|TRBV29-1|TRBD2|-
TGCAGCGCCACCCCTATTGGACTAGAAGGGCAGTTCTTC
CSATPIGLEGQFF
>TRBJ2-3|TRBV7-3|TRBD2|-
TGTGCCAGCAGCTTAGTGGGACTAGCGGGGGGGCCGGGCACAGATACGCAGTATTTT
CASSLVGLAGGPGTDTQYF
>TRBJ2-7|TRBV7-2|-|once
TGTGCCAGCAGCTCCAGACGGGCCTACGAGCAGTACTTC
CASSSRRAYEQYF
>TRBJ2-3|TRBV9|TRBD1|-
TGTGCCAGCAGCGTAGATCCGGGACAGGAAAATACGCAGTATTTT
CASSVDPGQENTQYF
>TRBJ2-3|TRBV19|-|-
TGTGCCAGTAGTATATCCGAACCAGGCACAGATACGCAGTATTTT
CASSISEPGTDTQYF
>TRBJ2-2|TRBV5-1|TRBD1|once
TGCGCCAGCAGCTTTACAGGGGGCGCGAGAACCGGGGAGCTGTTTTTT
CASSFTGGARTGELFF
>TRBJ2-2|TRBV5-8|-|-
TGTGCCAGCAGCTTGGGAGCCGGGGAGCTGTTTTTT
CASSLGAGELFF
>TRBJ2-7|TRBV11-1|-|-
TGTGCCAGCAGCTTGTCCTCGGAATACGAGCAGTACTTC
CASSLSSEYEQYF
>TRBJ1-2|TRBV10-1|TRBD1|once
TGCGCCAGCAGGCAACAGGGGGCGGATGGCTACACCTTC
CASRQQGADGYTF
>TRBJ2-7|TRBV7-8|-|-
TGTGCCAGCAGCTTAGGTCTTCGGTTCGACTCCTACGAGCAGTACTTC
CASSLGLRFDSYEQYF
>TRBJ2-2|TRBV7-2|-|-
TGTGCCAGCAGCTTTGAGAGGACCGGGGAGCTGTTTTTT
CASSFERTGELFF
>TRBJ2-5|TRBV11-2|TRBD2|-
TGTGCCAGCAGCTTGAGGGTAGCGGGGGCCACCCAAGAGACCCAGTACTTC
CASSLRVAGATQETQYF
>TRBJ1-2|TRBV19|-|-
TGTGCCAGTAGTATAGATCTAACTTCCAATCGCCACACCTTC
CASSIDLTSNRHTF
>TRBJ1-2|TRBV28|-|-
TGTGCCAGCACTGAGGGGATGCGCGGCTACACCTTC
CASTEGMRGYTF
>TRBJ1-5|TRBV30|-|-
TGTGCCTGGAGCAGAGGGGACGATCAGCCCCAGCATTTT
CAWSRGDDQPQHF
>TRBJ1-2|TRBV2|-|-
TGTGCCAGTCGAACCTCCGGGAACTATGGCTACACCTTC
CASRTSGNYGYTF
>TRBJ2-7|TRBV19|TRBD2|few
TGTGCCAGTAGTTTAAGCGGGGGCCGCTCCTACGAGCAGTACTTC
CASSLSGGRSYEQYF
>TRBJ2-2|TRBV11-2|-|-
TGTGCCAGCAGCTTAGTCCTCATGGGCACCGGGGAGCTGTTTTTT
CASSLVLMGTGELFF
>TRBJ2-7|TRBV30|-|-
TGTGCCTGGATTCCGAGAAGCTCCTACGAGCAGTACTTC
CAWIPRSSYEQYF
>TRBJ1-2|TRBV6-5|-|-
TGTGCCAGCAGTTACCCACAGGGTTACGGCTACACCTTC
CASSYPQGYGYTF
>TRBJ1-1|TRBV5-5|-|-
TGTGCCAGCAGCCCTTACACAGGGCGGACTGCTTTCTTT
CASSPYTGRTAFF
>TRBJ1-4|TRBV6-6|TRBD1|-
TGTGCCAGCATGGAGACAGGGGGCGGCGAAAAACTGTTTTTT
CASMETGGGEKLFF
>TRBJ2-3|TRBV6-1|TRBD2|-
TGTGCCAGCAGTGAGGGACTAGCGGGAGTGGCAGATACGCAGTATTTT
CASSEGLAGVADTQYF
>TRBJ2-2|TRBV5-1|-|-
TGCGCCAGCAGCTCGATTGTACCGGGACTTACGAACACCGGGGAGCTGTTTTTT
CASSSIVPGLTNTGELFF
>TRBJ2-7|TRBV5-8|-|-
TGTGCCAGCAGCTTATTGGCAACACCCGAGCAGTACTTC
CASSLLATPEQYF
>TRBJ2-7|TRBV6-1|-|-
TGTGCCAGCAGTGTCAACTGGCCTAGAGCCGAGCAGTACTTC
CASSVNWPRAEQYF
>TRBJ1-1|TRBV28|TRBD1|-
TGTGCCAGCAGCTCGGGACAGGGGAACACTGAAGCTTTCTTT
CASSSGQGNTEAFF
>TRBJ1-1|TRBV7-9|-|once
TGTGCCAGCAGCTTAGGAGGTGGGACTGAAGCTTTCTTT
CASSLGGGTEAFF
>TRBJ1-2|TRBV7-9|-|-
TGTGCCAGCAGCTCCTACAGGGTCTCCTATGGCTACACCTTC
CASSSYRVSYGYTF
>TRBJ2-5|TRBV21-1|-|-
TGTGCCAGCAACCCCCCGGGTCACAGGGTTTCAGAGACCCAGTACTTC
CASNPPGHRVSETQYF
>TRBJ1-2|TRBV11-3|-|-
TGTGCCAGCAGCCAGGACGGGTCCTATGGCTACACCTTC
CASSQDGSYGYTF
>TRBJ1-1|TRBV4-1|TRBD1|few
TGCGCCAGCAGCCAAGATTCGAACAGGGGAGCTGAAGCTTTCTTT
CASSQDSNRGAEAFF